One sample yielded the 10 T cell receptor beta chains listed below, sequenced in a study of graft-versus-host responses after intestinal transplantation (dated by TCRdb to about 2021). The library relied on the immunoSEQ multiplex PCR assay. This immuneACCESS table, as held by TCRdb, lists in-frame sequences with V and J called but not all clones. Of the missing ones, under half trace to an unresolved V gene in checked studies; the others have no known cause. The table for this sample lists some 100,000 clones; just under 95% of them were counted only once. 0.069% of the sample is in the top ten clones. Explained via the paper, the time point label denotes: cells obtained before transplantation from donor or recipient. Which antigens these TCRs recognize remains unknown. The material sequenced was unstimulated CD8+ T cells sorted from spleen or lymph node cells, taken before transplant. These receptors were obtained from a human donor who was the organ donor for an intestinal transplant.

The chain recombines TRBV5-4 with TRBJ2-5; D may be TRBD1 (6 bases). Trimming cost V 4 bases and J 0 bases, with 16 bases left between them. The CDR3 runs to 16 residues. Germline CDR1 reads SGHNT; CDR2 reads YYREEE (reference sequence). CDR3 in amino acids: CASSRTNREYQETQYF. The DNA of the CDR3 is TGTGCCAGCAGCCGGACAAACAGGGAATACCAAGAGACCCAGTACTTC.

The chain uses TRBV19 and TRBJ2-7; D perhaps matches TRBD1 (5 bases). The CDR3 covers 15 residues. Trimming removed 5 bases at V and 6 bases at J, with 20 bases between. Germline values: CDR1 LNHDA, CDR2 SQIVND (reference sequence). CDR3 bases: TGTGCCAGTAGTCCGGGTGGGGCAGGACCGAGCGAGCAGTACTTC. It is translated as CASSPGGAGPSEQYF.

This clone came up once. The J gene is TRBJ2-1, the V gene TRBV28; TRBD2 aligns across 8 bases. CDR1 is MDHEN and CDR2 is SYDVKM in the germline V gene. V dropped 6 bases and J dropped 3; count of bases not matched to a gene: 10. CDR3 length: 16 residues. CDR3 sequence (DNA): TGTGCCAGCAGAACCATCACTAGCGGAGACTACAATGAGCAGTTCTTC. This gives the protein CASRTITSGDYNEQFF.

The genes are TRBV6-6 and TRBJ2-7; 7 bases fit TRBD2. The germline V gene encodes CDR1 MNHNY and CDR2 SVGAGI (reference sequence). The length of the CDR3 is 16 residues. The J segment lost 6 bases and the V segment lost 0 bases, leaving 11 bases of the junction unmatched. CDR3 protein: CASSYSTLADMAEQYF. In DNA, the CDR3 is TGTGCCAGCAGTTACTCGACCCTAGCGGACATGGCCGAGCAGTACTTC.

The table lists this clone with a few counts. The V call is TRBV2, the J call TRBJ2-7; TRBD2 matches at 11 bases. The CDR3 sequence is 14 residues long. The trim removed 7 bases at V and 2 bases at J, leaving 4 bases unmatched. Germline values: CDR1 SNHLY, CDR2 FYNNEI. In DNA form, the CDR3 reads TGTGCCAGCACACTAGCGGGGGCTACCTACGAGCAGTACTTC. This codes for CASTLAGATYEQYF.

J is TRBJ2-1 and V is TRBV19; tentatively, D is TRBD1 (6 bases). V gave up 2 bases and J gave up 9 bases, with 23 bases separating them. The CDR3 has 17 amino acids. The V gene's germline CDR1 is LNHDA and CDR2 SQIVND (reference sequence). The CDR3 reads CASSIFWVTKGQFEQFF. The DNA for the CDR3 is TGTGCCAGTAGTATATTTTGGGTGACGAAGGGACAATTTGAGCAGTTCTTC.

The genes are TRBV19 and TRBJ1-1, with D possibly TRBD1 on 6 matching bases. The CDR3 runs 14 residues. The germline gives CDR1 LNHDA, CDR2 SQIVND (reference sequence). The ends were cut back, 7 bases at V and 4 bases at J, with 16 bases in the middle. For the CDR3, the DNA is TGTGCCAGTAATCGGGGGGCGCGGCGCACTGAAGCTTTCTTT. This translates into CASNRGARRTEAFF.

The chain joins TRBV15 to TRBJ2-3; 10 nucleotides match TRBD2. This CDR3 has 15 amino acids. Unmatched junction bases numbered 7, after V lost 5 bases and J lost 5 bases. Germline V gives CDR1 LNHNV, CDR2 YYDKDF (reference sequence). This CDR3 is CATSSQREGIDTQYF. The CDR3 DNA reads TGTGCCACCAGCTCCCAGCGGGAGGGGATAGATACGCAGTATTTT.

This clone showed up just once. The V call is TRBV7-8, the J call TRBJ1-2; D gene uncertain. The length of the CDR3 is 18 residues. Between the trimmed V and J ends, which lost 1 base and 0 bases, there was a span of 18 bases. CDR1 SGHVS and CDR2 FQNEAQ come from the germline V gene. CDR3: CASSLGDDIKNSNYGYTF. DNA for the CDR3: TGTGCCAGCAGCTTAGGCGACGACATAAAAAACTCTAACTATGGCTACACCTTC. Together with reference TRBV7-8 and TRBJ1-2, the CDR3 gives the full variable domain: GAGVSQSPRYKVAKRGQDVALRCDPISGHVSLFWYQQALGQGPEFLTYFQNEAQLDKSGLPSDRFFAERPEGSVSTLKIQRTQQEDSAVYLCASSLGDDIKNSNYGYTFGSGTRLTVV.

This clone was picked up a small number of times. The chain couples TRBV4-1 to TRBJ2-7; 8 bases align to TRBD2. The CDR3 is 16 amino acids. The junction had 10 bases not matched to a gene; V was cut back by 1 base and J by 5 bases. Germline CDR1 is MGHRA and CDR2 is YSYEKL. CDR3 sequence reads: CASSQVPGRAHHEQYF. CDR3 nucleotide sequence: TGCGCCAGCAGCCAAGTTCCCGGGAGGGCCCACCACGAGCAGTACTTC.